The 8 T cell receptor beta chains listed next were all sequenced from one sample in a study of post-analysis software for immune sequencing data. The study's findings and limits: Roughly 5 TRBV segments occurring more often in patients than controls included TRBV5-6, TRBV5-1 and TRBV20-1.

TCR beta libraries were prepared from cDNA with unique molecular identifiers. TCRdb re-called the PCR reads through MiXCR, storing one row per CDR3 protein. The table lists 750,000 to 950,000 distinct CDR3 sequences, approximately 53% of them singletons. No antigen has been assigned to these receptors. Sequenced sample: blood. The source is a girl aged 10-17 years with multiple sclerosis.

This clonotype was seen a handful of times. This sequence joins TRBV6-5 and TRBJ2-7, with D perhaps matching TRBD1 (5 bases). The CDR3 runs to 16 residues. V lost 0 bases and J 5 bases, leaving 17 bases between the germline ends. From germline, CDR1 is MNHEY and CDR2 SVGAGI. In nucleotides, the CDR3 is TGTGCCAGCAGTTACTCGGGCGGATTCCGCAGGGACGAGCAGTACTTC. This sequence encodes CASSYSGGFRRDEQYF.

This clonotype was counted between two and nine times. The chain recombines TRBV5-6 with TRBJ2-6; D remains unclear. Germline V CDR1 and CDR2: SGHDT, YYEEEE. The CDR3 spans 15 residues. V lost 4 bases and J lost 0, with 8 bases in between. CDR3 protein: CASSVALSGANVLTF. The CDR3 bases are TGTGCCAGCAGCGTAGCTCTCTCTGGGGCCAACGTCCTGACTTTC.

The chain couples TRBV7-2 to TRBJ1-5, with D perhaps TRBD1 (6 bases). The CDR3 has 18 amino acids. Germline V gene lookup returns CDR1 SGHTA and CDR2 FQGNSA. Trimming took 2 bases from V and 6 from J, leaving 23 bases between them. The CDR3 region is CASSLSIRGGIFGQPQHF. The CDR3 nucleotides read TGTGCCAGCAGCTTAAGTATTAGGGGGGGAATTTTCGGTCAGCCCCAGCATTTT.

This clonotype has a handful of counts. V usage is TRBV5-1 and J usage is TRBJ1-5; 7 bases fit TRBD1. Germline CDR1 SGHRS, CDR2 YFSETQ. The CDR3 consists of 15 residues. V trimming: 4 bases; J trimming: 7 bases; junction bases outside the gene matches: 11. CDR3 DNA sequence: TGCGCCAGCAGCGTAACCACAGGGGACGGGCAGCCCCAGCATTTT. Its translation: CASSVTTGDGQPQHF.

Of note for this clonotype: Germline is not matched at one junction end, which may reflect a read error. This chain connects TRBV29-1 to TRBJ2-1; 14 bases agree with TRBD2. Germline-derived CDR1 and CDR2 are SQVTM and ANQGSEA. The CDR3 is 13 residues long. Written as DNA, the CDR3 is TGCGGCGTGGGGACTAGCGGGAGTAGCGAGCAGTTCTTC. As protein: CGVGTSGSSEQFF.

The V call is TRBV20-1, the J call TRBJ2-5, with unresolved D. This CDR3 contains 12 residues. Per germline, CDR1 DFQATT and CDR2 SNEGSKA (reference sequence). The ends were cut back, 3 bases at V and 4 bases at J, with 9 bases in the middle. The CDR3 region has the DNA TGCAGTGCTAGGGACCTTCGAGAGACCCAGTACTTC. Translated: CSARDLRETQYF.

The CDR3, as DNA: TGCAGCGTGGGACAGGAGAACACTGAAGCTTTCTTT. Translation: CSVGQENTEAFF. The chain is built from TRBV29-1 and TRBJ1-1; TRBD1 agrees at 8 bases. This CDR3 has 12 residues. The V gene's germline CDR1 is SQVTM and CDR2 ANQGSEA. Trimming removed 6 bases from V and 1 base from J; junction bases left unmatched: 1.

V is TRBV27 and J is TRBJ2-3; 12 bases are a match to TRBD2. After removal of 6 bases from V and 0 bases from J, the junction contained 4 bases not matched to a gene. CDR1 is MNHEY and CDR2 is SMNVEV in the germline V gene (reference sequence). The CDR3 extends over 16 amino acids. The CDR3 coding sequence is TGTGCCAGCAGACGTACTAGCGGGGGGAGCACAGATACGCAGTATTTT. Protein product: CASRRTSGGSTDTQYF.